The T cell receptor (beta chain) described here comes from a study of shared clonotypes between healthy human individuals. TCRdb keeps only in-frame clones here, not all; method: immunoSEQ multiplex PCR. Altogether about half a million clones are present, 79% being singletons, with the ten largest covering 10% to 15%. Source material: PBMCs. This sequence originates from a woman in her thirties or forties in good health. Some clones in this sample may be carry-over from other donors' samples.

CDR3 coding DNA: TGTGCCAGTAGTACCAAGACAGGGGTAAGTGAGCAGTTCTTC. Its protein is CASSTKTGVSEQFF. The genes are TRBV19 and TRBJ2-1; TRBD1 aligns across 8 bases. CDR3 length: 14 residues. Germline-derived CDR1 and CDR2 are LNHDA and SQIVND (reference sequence). V gave up 4 bases and J gave up 9 bases; unmatched junction bases: 8.